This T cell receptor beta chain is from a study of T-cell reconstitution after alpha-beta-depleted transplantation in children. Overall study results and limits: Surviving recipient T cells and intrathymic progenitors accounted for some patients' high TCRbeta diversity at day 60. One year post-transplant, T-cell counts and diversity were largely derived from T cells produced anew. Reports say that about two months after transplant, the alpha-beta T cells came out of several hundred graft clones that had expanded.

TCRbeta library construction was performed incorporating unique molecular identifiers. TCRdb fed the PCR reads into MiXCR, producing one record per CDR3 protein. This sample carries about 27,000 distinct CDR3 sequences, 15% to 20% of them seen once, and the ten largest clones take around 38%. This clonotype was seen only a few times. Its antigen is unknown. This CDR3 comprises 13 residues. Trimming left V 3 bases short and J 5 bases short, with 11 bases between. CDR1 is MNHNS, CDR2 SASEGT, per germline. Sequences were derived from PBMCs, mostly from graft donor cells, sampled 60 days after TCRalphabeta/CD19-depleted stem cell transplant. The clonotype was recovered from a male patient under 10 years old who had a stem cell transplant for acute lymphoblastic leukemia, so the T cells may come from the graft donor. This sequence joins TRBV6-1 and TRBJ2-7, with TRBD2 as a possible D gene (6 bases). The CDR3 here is CASSDRGYDEQYF. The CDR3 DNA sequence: TGTGCCAGCAGTGATCGGGGGTACGACGAGCAGTACTTC.